Following are 12 T cell receptor beta chains from one sample sequenced in a study of T cell responses to AZD1222 COVID-19 vaccine. Profiled with immunoSEQ multiplex PCR; TCRdb holds only in-frame clones, not every one. The data hold approximately 270,000 clones, with 90% to 95% observed a single time. The sample was peripheral blood, taken 28 days after the second AZD1222 dose. The receptor set was obtained from an adult who received the AZD1222 COVID-19 vaccine.

The genes are TRBV4-1 and TRBJ1-5, with 12 bases aligning to TRBD1. V lost 0 bases and J lost 5; bases outside the gene matches: 11. The CDR3 spans 19 residues. CDR1 MGHRA and CDR2 YSYEKL come from the germline V gene. The CDR3 DNA follows: TGCGCCAGCAGCCAAGATGCGGGACAGGGGGCCTACCGCTATCAGCCCCAGCATTTT. The encoded protein is CASSQDAGQGAYRYQPQHF.

The chain joins TRBV19 to TRBJ1-5; 8 bases are a match to TRBD1. The CDR3 has 20 residues. Trimming removed 1 base from V and 0 bases from J; junction bases left unmatched: 14. Germline V gene lookup returns CDR1 LNHDA and CDR2 SQIVND (reference sequence). CDR3 protein: CASSIGVVRGLRYSNQPQHF. For the CDR3, the DNA is TGTGCCAGTAGTATAGGGGTCGTCAGGGGGCTTCGTTATAGCAATCAGCCCCAGCATTTT.

The V and J genes are TRBV5-1 and TRBJ1-2; TRBD1 is a possible D gene (6 bases). Per the germline V gene, CDR1 is SGHRS and CDR2 is YFSETQ. Between the trimmed V and J ends, which lost 2 bases and 0 bases, there was a span of 14 bases. This CDR3 is built from 16 residues. CDR3 bases: TGCGCCAGCAGCTTAACAGGGACCGAAGCTAACTATGGCTACACCTTC. Amino acids: CASSLTGTEANYGYTF.

The rearrangement joins TRBV7-3 to TRBJ1-1; maybe TRBD1 (5 bases). There are 14 residues in the CDR3. Germline V gene sequence: CDR1 SGHTA, CDR2 FQGTGA. V was shortened by 4 bases and J by 4 bases, with 13 bases between the two germline ends. This CDR3 reads CASSSGFGGTEAFF. DNA for the CDR3: TGTGCCAGCAGCTCGGGTTTCGGGGGCACTGAAGCTTTCTTT.

As DNA, the CDR3 is TGTGCCAGCAGTACCCGGGGGAGGGCTGAGCAGTACTTC. This encodes CASSTRGRAEQYF. The genes are TRBV6-6 and TRBJ2-7; TRBD2 matches 7 bases. Germline-derived CDR1 and CDR2 are MNHNY and SVGAGI (reference sequence). V shed 5 bases, J shed 7 bases, and the junction held 8 bases outside the gene matches. The CDR3 length is 13 residues.

The V call is TRBV19, the J call TRBJ2-7; 9 nucleotides match TRBD1. The CDR3 is 13 amino acids. Looked up from germline, CDR1 is LNHDA and CDR2 is SQIVND (reference sequence). After removal of 7 bases from V and 6 bases from J, the junction contained 7 bases not matched to a gene. The CDR3 reads CASNPGQGLEQYF. DNA of the CDR3: TGTGCCAGTAACCCGGGACAGGGCCTCGAGCAGTACTTC. The whole variable domain, filled in from reference TRBV19 and TRBJ2-7, reads DGGITQSPKYLFRKEGQNVTLSCEQNLNHDAMYWYRQDPGQGLRLIYYSQIVNDFQKGDIAEGYSVSREKKESFPLTVTSAQKNPTAFYLCASNPGQGLEQYFGPGTRLTVT.

This clone was seen only once. The V gene is TRBV12-5, the J gene TRBJ1-2; D is uncertain. Germline V lookup: CDR1 LGHNT, CDR2 FRNRAP. CDR3 size: 15 residues. Trimming removed 5 bases at V and 3 bases at J, with 16 bases between. The CDR3 loop reads CASGPSRTGHYGYTF. CDR3 nucleotide sequence: TGTGCTAGTGGTCCCTCCAGGACCGGGCACTATGGCTACACCTTC. Full variable domain (remainder filled in from reference TRBV12-5 and TRBJ1-2): DARVTQTPRHKVTEMGQEVTMRCQPILGHNTVFWYRQTMMQGLELLAYFRNRAPLDDSGMPKDRFSAEMPDATLATLKIQPSEPRDSAVYFCASGPSRTGHYGYTFGSGTRLTVV.

This clone was detected once. The rearrangement uses TRBV5-1 and TRBJ1-2; 8 bases map to TRBD1. CDR3 size: 16 residues. J gave up 0 bases and V 4 bases, and 8 bases lay outside the gene matches. CDR1 SGHRS and CDR2 YFSETQ come from the germline V gene. The DNA of the CDR3 is TGCGCCAGCAGCCCAGGAGGGACAGGAACTAACTATGGCTACACCTTC. Protein product: CASSPGGTGTNYGYTF.

The chain links TRBV6-4 to TRBJ2-3; no clear D gene. CDR1 is MRHNA, CDR2 SNTAGT, per germline. V lost 4 bases, J lost 1 base, and 9 bases lay in between. The CDR3 runs to 14 residues. The CDR3 is CASSVGDGTDTQYF. In DNA form, the CDR3 reads TGTGCCAGCAGTGTGGGTGACGGCACAGATACGCAGTATTTT.

The chain carries TRBV5-4 and TRBJ1-1, with D perhaps TRBD1 (5 bases). CDR1 and CDR2 (germline): SGHNT, YYREEE (reference sequence). This CDR3 has 14 amino acids. The V gene lost 2 bases and the J gene lost 0 bases, with 8 bases spanning the gap. DNA for the CDR3: TGTGCCAGCAGCTTTGGGGCTATGAACACTGAAGCTTTCTTT. Translating gives CASSFGAMNTEAFF. The variable domain in full, completed from reference TRBV5-4 and TRBJ1-1, reads ETGVTQSPTHLIKTRGQQVTLRCSSQSGHNTVSWYQQALGQGPQFIFQYYREEENGRGNFPPRFSGLQFPNYSSELNVNALELDDSALYLCASSFGAMNTEAFFGQGTRLTVV.

V usage is TRBV6-2 or TRBV6-3 and J usage is TRBJ1-2, with D uncertain. This CDR3 region has 13 residues. Germline assignment: CDR1 MNHEY and CDR2 SVGEGT. Trimming shortened V by 4 bases and J by 6 bases, and 12 bases separated the two germline ends. Written as DNA, the CDR3 is TGTGCCAGCAGTTTGGGGAGATCGGATGGCTACACCTTC. This gives the protein CASSLGRSDGYTF.

Only one count was recorded for this clone. This chain's CDR3 is CAISGGLQETQYF. CDR3 bases: TGTGCCATCAGTGGGGGACTACAAGAGACCCAGTACTTC. V and J are TRBV10-3 and TRBJ2-5; 7 bases agree with TRBD2. Trimming cost V 4 bases and J 2 bases; bases outside gene matches: 1. This CDR3 has 13 residues. Germline V gives CDR1 ENHRY, CDR2 SYGVKD.